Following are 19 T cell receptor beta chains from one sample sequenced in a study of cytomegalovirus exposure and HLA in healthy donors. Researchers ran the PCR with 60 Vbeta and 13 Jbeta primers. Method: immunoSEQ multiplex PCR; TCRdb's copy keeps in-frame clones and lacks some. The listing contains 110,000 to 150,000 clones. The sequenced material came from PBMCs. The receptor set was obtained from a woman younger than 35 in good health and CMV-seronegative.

This chain's CDR3 is CASSPWAGSNEKLFF. Here the CDR3 DNA reads TGTGCCAGCAGCCCTTGGGCCGGCTCTAATGAAAAACTGTTTTTT. This chain connects TRBV6-5 to TRBJ1-4; D uncertain. V shed 6 bases and J shed 3 bases, with 14 bases lying between them. The V gene's germline CDR1 is MNHEY and CDR2 SVGAGI. The CDR3 length is 15 residues.

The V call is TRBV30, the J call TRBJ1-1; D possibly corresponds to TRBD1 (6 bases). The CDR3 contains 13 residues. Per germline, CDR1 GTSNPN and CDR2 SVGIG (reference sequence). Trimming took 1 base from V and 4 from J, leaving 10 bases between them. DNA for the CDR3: TGTGCCTGGAGTGGCCAACAGGGCACTGAAGCTTTCTTT. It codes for CAWSGQQGTEAFF.

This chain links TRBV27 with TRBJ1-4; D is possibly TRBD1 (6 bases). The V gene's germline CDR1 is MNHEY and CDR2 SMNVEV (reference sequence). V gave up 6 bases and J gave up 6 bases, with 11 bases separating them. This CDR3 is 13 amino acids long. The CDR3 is CASRGDNYEKLFF. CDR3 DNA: TGTGCCAGCAGGGGGGACAACTATGAAAAACTGTTTTTT.

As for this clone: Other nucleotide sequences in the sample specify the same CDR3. The CDR3 loop is CASSLGGVSNTEAFF. The DNA of the CDR3 is TGCGCCAGCAGCTTGGGGGGCGTATCGAACACTGAAGCTTTCTTT. The V call is TRBV5-1, the J call TRBJ1-1; D possibly corresponds to TRBD1 (5 bases). Germline V gene data show CDR1 as SGHRS and CDR2 as YFSETQ. The CDR3 has 15 residues. Trimming took off 0 bases at V and 1 base at J, with 10 bases between the two ends.

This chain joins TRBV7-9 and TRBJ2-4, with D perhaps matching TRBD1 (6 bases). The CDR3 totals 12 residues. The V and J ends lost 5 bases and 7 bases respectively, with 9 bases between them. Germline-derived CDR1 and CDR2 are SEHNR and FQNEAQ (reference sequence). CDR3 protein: CASSPQGNIQYF. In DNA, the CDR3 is TGTGCCAGCAGCCCCCAGGGGAACATTCAGTACTTC.

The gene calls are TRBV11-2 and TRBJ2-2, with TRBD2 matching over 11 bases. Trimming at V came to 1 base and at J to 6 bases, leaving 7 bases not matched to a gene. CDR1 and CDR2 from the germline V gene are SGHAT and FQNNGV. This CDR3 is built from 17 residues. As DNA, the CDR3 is TGTGCCAGCAGCTTAGGGACTAGCGGGTTAGTCGCCGGGGAGCTGTTTTTT. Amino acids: CASSLGTSGLVAGELFF.

The CDR3 spells CASRGQGDLGRDQPQHF. CDR3 sequence (DNA): TGTGCCAGCAGAGGACAGGGTGACTTGGGACGGGATCAGCCCCAGCATTTT. V usage is TRBV21-1 and J usage is TRBJ1-5; the table's D call, TRBD1, was not checked against the DNA. TRBV21-1 corresponds to a pseudogene. The CDR3 has 17 residues.

The CDR3, as DNA: TGTGCCAGCAGTCGAACGGACAGGGGTTATCAGCCCCAGCATTTT. Translated: CASSRTDRGYQPQHF. This chain joins TRBV2 and TRBJ1-5; TRBD1 matches at 9 bases. The CDR3 is 15 amino acids. Germline trimming cut 5 bases from V and 5 bases from J; bases unmatched to any gene: 7. CDR1 and CDR2 (germline): SNHLY, FYNNEI.

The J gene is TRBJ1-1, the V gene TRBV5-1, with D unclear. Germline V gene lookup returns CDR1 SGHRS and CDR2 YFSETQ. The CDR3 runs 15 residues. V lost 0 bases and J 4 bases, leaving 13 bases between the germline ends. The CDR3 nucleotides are TGCGCCAGCAGCTTGGCCCAGGTCGCGGGCACTGAAGCTTTCTTT. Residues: CASSLAQVAGTEAFF.

The CDR3 bases are TGTGCCAGTAGGACCACAGGGAACCACGGCTACACCTTC. Amino acids: CASRTTGNHGYTF. The chain uses TRBV19 and TRBJ1-2; the D gene is possibly TRBD1 (6 bases). This CDR3 has 13 residues. Per the germline V gene, CDR1 is LNHDA and CDR2 is SQIVND (reference sequence). V shed 6 bases and J shed 8 bases, with 16 bases lying between them.

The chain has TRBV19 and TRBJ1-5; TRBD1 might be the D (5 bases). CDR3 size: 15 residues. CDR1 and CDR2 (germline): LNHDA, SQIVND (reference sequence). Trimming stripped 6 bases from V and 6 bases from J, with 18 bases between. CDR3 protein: CASSPDMGGAQPQHF. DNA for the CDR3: TGTGCCAGTAGCCCTGACATGGGGGGTGCTCAGCCCCAGCATTTT. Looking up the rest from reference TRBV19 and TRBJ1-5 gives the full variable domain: DGGITQSPKYLFRKEGQNVTLSCEQNLNHDAMYWYRQDPGQGLRLIYYSQIVNDFQKGDIAEGYSVSREKKESFPLTVTSAQKNPTAFYLCASSPDMGGAQPQHFGDGTRLSIL.

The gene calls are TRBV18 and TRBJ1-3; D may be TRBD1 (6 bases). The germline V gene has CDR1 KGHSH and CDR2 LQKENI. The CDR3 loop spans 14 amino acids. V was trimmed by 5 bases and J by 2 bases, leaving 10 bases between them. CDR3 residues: CASSSGTTGNTIYF. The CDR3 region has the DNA TGTGCCAGCTCATCAGGGACAACTGGAAACACCATATATTTT.

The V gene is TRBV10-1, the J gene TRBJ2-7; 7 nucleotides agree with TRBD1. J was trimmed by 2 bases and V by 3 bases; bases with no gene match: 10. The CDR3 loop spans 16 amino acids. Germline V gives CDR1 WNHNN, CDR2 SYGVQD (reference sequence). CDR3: CASSDPPGTATYEQYV. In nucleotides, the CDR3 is TGCGCCAGCAGTGACCCGCCCGGGACAGCCACCTACGAGCAGTACGTC.

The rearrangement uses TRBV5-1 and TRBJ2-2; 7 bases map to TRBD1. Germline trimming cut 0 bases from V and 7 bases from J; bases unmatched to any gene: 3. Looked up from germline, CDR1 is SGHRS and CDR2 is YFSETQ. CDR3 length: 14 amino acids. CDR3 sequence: CASSLGDRYGELFF. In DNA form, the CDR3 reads TGCGCCAGCAGCTTGGGGGACAGATACGGGGAGCTGTTTTTT.

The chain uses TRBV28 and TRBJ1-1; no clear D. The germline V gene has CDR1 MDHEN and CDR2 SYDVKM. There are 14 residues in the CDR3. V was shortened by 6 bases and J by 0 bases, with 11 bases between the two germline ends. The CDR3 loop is CASRSGAMNTEAFF. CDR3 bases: TGTGCCAGCAGGTCAGGTGCCATGAACACTGAAGCTTTCTTT.

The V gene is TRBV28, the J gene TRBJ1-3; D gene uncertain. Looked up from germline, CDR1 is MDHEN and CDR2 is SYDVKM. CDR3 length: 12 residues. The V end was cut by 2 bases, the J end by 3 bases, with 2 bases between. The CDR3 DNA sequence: TGTGCCAGCAGTTTACTTGGAAACACCATATATTTT. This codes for CASSLLGNTIYF.

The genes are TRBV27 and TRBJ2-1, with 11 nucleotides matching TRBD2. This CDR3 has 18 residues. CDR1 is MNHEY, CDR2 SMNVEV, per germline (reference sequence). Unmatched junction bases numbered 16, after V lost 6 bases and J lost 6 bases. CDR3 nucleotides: TGTGCCAGCAGCCGTCTATCCCTAACTAGCGGGAGAGGCAATGAGCAGTTCTTC. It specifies CASSRLSLTSGRGNEQFF.

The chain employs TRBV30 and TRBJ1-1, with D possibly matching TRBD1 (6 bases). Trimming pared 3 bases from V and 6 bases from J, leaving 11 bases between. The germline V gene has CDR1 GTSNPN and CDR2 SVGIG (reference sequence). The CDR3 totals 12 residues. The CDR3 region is CAWSGGLPEAFF. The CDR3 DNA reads TGTGCCTGGAGCGGGGGGCTCCCTGAAGCTTTCTTT.

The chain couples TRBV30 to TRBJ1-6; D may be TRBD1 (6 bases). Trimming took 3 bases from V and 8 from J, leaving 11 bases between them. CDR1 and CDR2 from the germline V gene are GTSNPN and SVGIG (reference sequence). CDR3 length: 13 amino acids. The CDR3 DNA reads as TGTGCCTGGAGCCGACAGGAAGATTCACCCCTCCACTTT. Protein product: CAWSRQEDSPLHF.